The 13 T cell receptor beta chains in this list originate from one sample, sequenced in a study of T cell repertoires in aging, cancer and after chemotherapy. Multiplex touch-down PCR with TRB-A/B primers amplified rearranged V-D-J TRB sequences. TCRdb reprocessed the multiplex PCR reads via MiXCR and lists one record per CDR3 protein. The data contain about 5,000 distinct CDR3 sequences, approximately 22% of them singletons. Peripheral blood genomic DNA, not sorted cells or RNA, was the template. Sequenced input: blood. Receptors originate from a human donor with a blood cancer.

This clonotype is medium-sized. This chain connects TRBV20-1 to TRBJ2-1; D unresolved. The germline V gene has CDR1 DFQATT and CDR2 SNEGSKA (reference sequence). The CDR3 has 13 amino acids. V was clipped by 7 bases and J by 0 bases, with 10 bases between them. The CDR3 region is CSVGGSSYNEQFF. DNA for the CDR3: TGCAGTGTCGGTGGAAGCTCCTACAATGAGCAGTTCTTC.

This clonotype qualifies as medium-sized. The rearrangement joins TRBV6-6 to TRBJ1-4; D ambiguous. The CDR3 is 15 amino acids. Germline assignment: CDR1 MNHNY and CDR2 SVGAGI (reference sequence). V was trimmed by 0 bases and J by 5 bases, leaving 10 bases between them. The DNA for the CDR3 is TGTGCCAGCAGTTACTCTCCAGTCGCGAATGAAAAACTGTTTTTT. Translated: CASSYSPVANEKLFF.

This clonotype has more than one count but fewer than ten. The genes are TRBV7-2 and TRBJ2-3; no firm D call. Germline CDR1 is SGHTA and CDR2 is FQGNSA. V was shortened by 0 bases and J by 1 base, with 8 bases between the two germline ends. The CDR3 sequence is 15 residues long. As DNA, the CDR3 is TGTGCCAGCAGCTTAGCGCTCGGCGGCACAGATACGCAGTATTTT. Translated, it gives CASSLALGGTDTQYF.

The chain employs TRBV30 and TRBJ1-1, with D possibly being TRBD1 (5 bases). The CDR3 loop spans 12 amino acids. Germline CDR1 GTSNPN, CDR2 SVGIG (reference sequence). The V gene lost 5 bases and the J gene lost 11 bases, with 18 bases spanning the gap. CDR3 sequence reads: CAWANGSGGAFF. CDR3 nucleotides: TGTGCCTGGGCCAACGGTTCGGGGGGGGCTTTCTTT.

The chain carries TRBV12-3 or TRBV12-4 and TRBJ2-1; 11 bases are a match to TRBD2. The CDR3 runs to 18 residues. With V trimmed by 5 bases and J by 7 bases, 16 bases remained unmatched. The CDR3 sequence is CASSPWGSSGGARNEQFF. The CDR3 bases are TGTGCCAGCAGTCCTTGGGGTAGTAGCGGGGGGGCCCGGAATGAGCAGTTCTTC.

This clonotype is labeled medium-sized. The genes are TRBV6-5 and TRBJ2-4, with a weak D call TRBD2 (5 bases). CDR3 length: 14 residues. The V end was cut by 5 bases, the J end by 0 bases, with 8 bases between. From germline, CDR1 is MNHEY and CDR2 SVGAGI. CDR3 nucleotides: TGTGCCAGCAGTACCGGAGGAGCCAAAAACATTCAGTACTTC. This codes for CASSTGGAKNIQYF.

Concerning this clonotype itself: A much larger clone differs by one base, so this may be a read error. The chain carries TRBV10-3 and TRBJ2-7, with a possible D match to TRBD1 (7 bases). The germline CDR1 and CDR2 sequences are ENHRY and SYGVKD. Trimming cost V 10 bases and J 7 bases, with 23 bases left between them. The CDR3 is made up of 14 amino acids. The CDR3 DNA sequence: TGTGCCAGCCGAGTCCAGGGGGGTAACAATGAGCAGTACTTC. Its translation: CASRVQGGNNEQYF.

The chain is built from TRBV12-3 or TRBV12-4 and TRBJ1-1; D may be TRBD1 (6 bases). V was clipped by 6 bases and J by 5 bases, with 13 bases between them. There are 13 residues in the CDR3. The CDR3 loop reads CASSHRGRTEAFF. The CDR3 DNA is TGTGCCAGCAGCCACCGGGGGCGGACTGAAGCTTTCTTT.

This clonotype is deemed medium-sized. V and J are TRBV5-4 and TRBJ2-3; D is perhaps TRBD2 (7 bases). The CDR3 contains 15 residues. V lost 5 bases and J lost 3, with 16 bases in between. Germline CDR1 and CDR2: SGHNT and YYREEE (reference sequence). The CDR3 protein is CASRWGGPETDTQYF. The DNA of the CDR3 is TGTGCCAGCAGGTGGGGGGGCCCGGAAACAGATACGCAGTATTTT.

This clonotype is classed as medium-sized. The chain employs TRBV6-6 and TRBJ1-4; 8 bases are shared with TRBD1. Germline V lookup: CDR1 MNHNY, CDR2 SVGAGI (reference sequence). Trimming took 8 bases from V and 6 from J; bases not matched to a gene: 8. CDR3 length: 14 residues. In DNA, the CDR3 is TGTGCCAGCTCCCAGGGACAGGAGGATGAAAAACTGTTTTTT. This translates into CASSQGQEDEKLFF.

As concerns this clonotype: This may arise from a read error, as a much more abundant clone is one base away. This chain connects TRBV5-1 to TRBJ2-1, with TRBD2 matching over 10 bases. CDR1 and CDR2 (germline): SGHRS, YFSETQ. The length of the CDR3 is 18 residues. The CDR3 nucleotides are TGCGCCAGCAGCTTGGTAGGACTAGCGGTGAGCTCCTACAATGAGCAGTGCTTC. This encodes CASSLVGLAVSSYNEQCF.

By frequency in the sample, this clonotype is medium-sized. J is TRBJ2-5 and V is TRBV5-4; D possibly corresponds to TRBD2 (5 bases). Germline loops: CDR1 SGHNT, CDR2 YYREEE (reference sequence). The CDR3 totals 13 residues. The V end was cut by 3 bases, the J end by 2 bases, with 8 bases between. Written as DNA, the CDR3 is TGTGCCAGCAGCTCGACGGGGCAAGAGACCCAGTACTTC. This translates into CASSSTGQETQYF.

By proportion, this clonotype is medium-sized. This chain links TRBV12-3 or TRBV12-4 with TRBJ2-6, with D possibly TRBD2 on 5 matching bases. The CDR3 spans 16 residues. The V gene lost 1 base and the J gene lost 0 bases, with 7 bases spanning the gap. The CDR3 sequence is CASSLGGGSGANVLTF. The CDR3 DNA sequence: TGTGCCAGCAGTTTAGGCGGAGGCTCTGGGGCCAACGTCCTGACTTTC.